These 18 T cell receptor beta chains were all obtained from the same sample, sequenced in a study of CD8 T cells in Susac syndrome. RNA amounts of 0.5 to 1 ug underwent reverse transcription with random hexamers. From the immunoSEQ multiplex PCR reads, TCRdb called clonotypes with MiXCR, one entry per CDR3 protein. The table lists approximately 150,000 distinct CDR3 sequences, about 93% of them singletons. Sequences were obtained from CD4+ T cells from PBMCs. These receptors were collected from a human donor with multiple sclerosis.

This clonotype has only a few counts. The rearrangement uses TRBV6-5 and TRBJ1-2; possibly TRBD1 for D (6 bases). Trimming left V 0 bases short and J 3 bases short, with 11 bases between. The CDR3 has 15 amino acids. The germline CDR1 and CDR2 sequences are MNHEY and SVGAGI. The CDR3 DNA sequence: TGTGCCAGCAGTTACTCGTTGTCAGGGGACTATGGCTACACCTTC. This sequence encodes CASSYSLSGDYGYTF.

This sequence joins TRBV20-1 and TRBJ2-3, with D possibly matching TRBD1 (5 bases). Trimming took off 6 bases at V and 4 bases at J, with 17 bases between the two ends. CDR1 is DFQATT, CDR2 SNEGSKA, per germline (reference sequence). The CDR3 has 14 residues. CDR3 protein: CSAPPAGRSDTQYF. The CDR3 DNA sequence: TGCAGTGCCCCGCCCGCAGGGCGGTCAGATACGCAGTATTTT.

This clonotype was seen a single time. The chain joins TRBV24-1 to TRBJ2-2; 10 positions match TRBD1. This CDR3 has 14 residues. Germline V gene data show CDR1 as KGHDR and CDR2 as SFDVKD. V lost 12 bases to trimming and J lost 6 bases; unmatched junction nucleotides: 9. The CDR3 loop is CASGRDRGSGELFF. The DNA for the CDR3 is TGTGCCTCGGGGCGGGACAGGGGTTCCGGGGAGCTGTTTTTT.

This sequence joins TRBV30 and TRBJ2-3; D gene unclear. The CDR3 loop spans 11 amino acids. Germline loops: CDR1 GTSNPN, CDR2 SVGIG (reference sequence). V was trimmed by 5 bases and J by 0 bases, leaving 3 bases between them. Written as DNA, the CDR3 is TGTGCCTGGCTGAGCACAGATACGCAGTATTTT. Translation: CAWLSTDTQYF.

The chain carries TRBV20-1 and TRBJ2-1, with D unclear. Between the trimmed V and J ends, which lost 0 bases and 3 bases, there was a span of 6 bases. The CDR3 contains 13 residues. The germline V gene has CDR1 DFQATT and CDR2 SNEGSKA (reference sequence). The CDR3 region has the DNA TGCAGTGCTAGAGATGCGTACTACAATGAGCAGTTCTTC. It yields the protein CSARDAYYNEQFF.

This sequence joins TRBV12-3 or TRBV12-4 and TRBJ1-2; perhaps TRBD1 as D (5 bases). V gave up 5 bases and J gave up 0 bases, with 7 bases separating them. This CDR3 is built from 13 residues. In DNA form, the CDR3 reads TGTGCCAGCAGTCCAGGGTCTAACTATGGCTACACCTTC. This translates into CASSPGSNYGYTF.

The chain recombines TRBV28 with TRBJ1-2; D is unclear. Per the germline V gene, CDR1 is MDHEN and CDR2 is SYDVKM. This CDR3 region has 15 residues. Between the trimmed V and J ends, which lost 4 bases and 2 bases, there was a span of 14 bases. The CDR3 sequence: CASSSPPSPNYGYTF. As DNA, the CDR3 is TGTGCCAGCAGTTCCCCCCCGTCCCCGAACTATGGCTACACCTTC.

V is TRBV15 and J is TRBJ2-4, with 8 bases lining up with TRBD2. There are 21 residues in the CDR3. Looked up from germline, CDR1 is LNHNV and CDR2 is YYDKDF (reference sequence). With V trimmed by 0 bases and J by 0 bases, 16 bases remained unmatched. DNA of the CDR3: TGTGCCACCAGCAGAGATGGCCAAAGCGGGAGATGGGATTTAGCCAAAAACATTCAGTACTTC. Protein product: CATSRDGQSGRWDLAKNIQYF.

The genes are TRBV3-1 and TRBJ2-5; TRBD2 might be the D (5 bases). The V gene lost 4 bases and the J gene lost 4 bases, with 13 bases spanning the gap. Per germline, CDR1 LGHDT and CDR2 YNNKEL (reference sequence). The CDR3 contains 14 residues. The CDR3 spells CASSRRSEGETQYF. CDR3 coding DNA: TGTGCCAGCAGCCGCCGATCCGAGGGAGAGACCCAGTACTTC.

The chain links TRBV19 to TRBJ2-7; a possible D gene is TRBD1 (5 bases). CDR1 and CDR2 (germline): LNHDA, SQIVND (reference sequence). The CDR3 has 13 amino acids. Trimming removed 4 bases from V and 7 bases from J, with 14 bases in between. DNA of the CDR3: TGTGCCAGTAGTACCGGACAACTTGGGGAGCAGTACTTC. Its protein is CASSTGQLGEQYF.

The chain has TRBV7-2 and TRBJ2-1; D unresolved. Trimming stripped 4 bases from V and 9 bases from J, with 13 bases between. CDR1 is SGHTA and CDR2 is FQGNSA in the germline V gene. The CDR3 is 13 amino acids. The CDR3 DNA reads as TGTGCCAGCAGCTCCCAGGAGTGGGGTGAGCAGTTCTTC. Its protein product is CASSSQEWGEQFF. The whole variable domain, filled in from reference TRBV7-2 and TRBJ2-1, reads GAGVSQSPSNKVTEKGKDVELRCDPISGHTALYWYRQSLGQGLEFLIYFQGNSAPDKSGLPSDRFSAERTGGSVSTLTIQRTQQEDSAVYLCASSSQEWGEQFFGPGTRLTVL.

J is TRBJ2-5 and V is TRBV30, with 9 positions matching TRBD1. The CDR3 runs to 15 residues. Unmatched junction bases numbered 8, after V lost 3 bases and J lost 3 bases. Germline V gene data show CDR1 as GTSNPN and CDR2 as SVGIG (reference sequence). CDR3: CAWSPNRGPKETQYF. In nucleotides, the CDR3 is TGTGCCTGGAGCCCCAACAGGGGGCCCAAAGAGACCCAGTACTTC.

The rearrangement joins TRBV28 to TRBJ1-5, with unresolved D. Trimming pared 2 bases from V and 5 bases from J, leaving 13 bases between. There are 15 residues in the CDR3. CDR1 and CDR2 (germline): MDHEN, SYDVKM. Here the CDR3 DNA reads TGTGCCAGCAGTTTAGATCTTTTCCTGGATCAGCCCCAGCATTTT. It translates to CASSLDLFLDQPQHF. The entire variable domain, with the rest obtained from reference TRBV28 and TRBJ1-5, is as follows: DVKVTQSSRYLVKRTGEKVFLECVQDMDHENMFWYRQDPGLGLRLIYFSYDVKMKEKGDIPEGYSVSREKKERFSLILESASTNQTSMYLCASSLDLFLDQPQHFGDGTRLSIL.

The rearrangement joins TRBV27 to TRBJ2-3, with 8 nucleotides matching TRBD1. The CDR3 totals 16 residues. After removal of 5 bases from V and 6 bases from J, the junction contained 13 bases not matched to a gene. Germline-derived CDR1 and CDR2 are MNHEY and SMNVEV (reference sequence). The CDR3 region is CASSTLPGQASDTQYF. As DNA, the CDR3 is TGTGCCAGCAGTACCCTTCCGGGACAGGCCTCCGATACGCAGTATTTT.

The chain joins TRBV20-1 to TRBJ2-1, with D uncertain. This CDR3 region has 11 residues. V gave up 6 bases and J gave up 6 bases, with 9 bases separating them. Germline values: CDR1 DFQATT, CDR2 SNEGSKA (reference sequence). The CDR3 loop reads CSAPAGNEQFF. The CDR3 DNA is TGCAGTGCGCCTGCTGGCAATGAGCAGTTCTTC.

The chain carries TRBV6-2 or TRBV6-3 and TRBJ1-1; a possible D gene is TRBD1 (5 bases). Germline CDR1 MNHEY, CDR2 SVGEGT. The CDR3 loop spans 16 amino acids. V was shortened by 1 base and J by 1 base, with 13 bases between the two germline ends. The CDR3 DNA follows: TGTGCCAGCAGTTACTTCGGGACGGGGTGGAACACTGAAGCTTTCTTT. Translation gives CASSYFGTGWNTEAFF.

The chain links TRBV20-1 to TRBJ1-1; tentatively, D is TRBD1 (5 bases). Trimming took 3 bases from V and 0 from J, leaving 14 bases between them. CDR3 length equals 15 residues. CDR1 DFQATT and CDR2 SNEGSKA come from the germline V gene (reference sequence). CDR3 in DNA: TGCAGTGCTAGCGACTCCGGGACGGTGAACACTGAAGCTTTCTTT. It yields the protein CSASDSGTVNTEAFF.

The DNA for the CDR3 is TGCAGCGTCGGGGGACAGGGCCAAGAGACCCAGTACTTC. Protein: CSVGGQGQETQYF. The gene calls are TRBV29-1 and TRBJ2-5; 9 bases fit TRBD1. The germline gives CDR1 SQVTM, CDR2 ANQGSEA. J gave up 1 base and V 6 bases, and 3 bases lay outside the gene matches. This CDR3 has 13 amino acids.